What follows are 5 T cell receptor beta chains derived from one specimen sequenced in a study of cytomegalovirus exposure and HLA in healthy donors. With 60 Vbeta and 13 Jbeta primers, the PCR was carried out. The protocol was immunoSEQ multiplex PCR, while the TCRdb copy is restricted to in-frame clones and leaves out a portion. The sample lists approximately 150,000 clones, about 84% occurring once. The material sequenced was PBMCs. These receptors all stem from a man younger than 30 in good health and CMV-seronegative.

The chain carries TRBV28 and TRBJ2-5, with D maybe TRBD1 (6 bases). Germline CDR1 MDHEN, CDR2 SYDVKM. Trimming shortened V by 6 bases and J by 2 bases, and 16 bases separated the two germline ends. The CDR3 has 15 amino acids. CDR3: CASRDPGDYQETQYF. CDR3 nucleotides: TGTGCCAGCAGGGACCCAGGGGATTATCAAGAGACCCAGTACTTC. Full variable domain (rest looked up from reference TRBV28 and TRBJ2-5): DVKVTQSSRYLVKRTGEKVFLECVQDMDHENMFWYRQDPGLGLRLIYFSYDVKMKEKGDIPEGYSVSREKKERFSLILESASTNQTSMYLCASRDPGDYQETQYFGPGTRLLVL.

This clone showed up just a few times. The rearrangement uses TRBV4-2 and TRBJ1-4; D not certain. Germline CDR1 LGHNA, CDR2 YNFKEQ. The CDR3 spans 15 residues. Trimming left V 2 bases short and J 3 bases short, with 10 bases between. The CDR3 DNA reads as TGTGCCAGCAGCCAACCTCGACTGGCTAATGAAAAACTGTTTTTT. Translated: CASSQPRLANEKLFF.

The chain uses TRBV4-3 and TRBJ1-2; no definite D call. There are 16 residues in the CDR3. The ends were cut back, 1 base at V and 2 bases at J, with 14 bases in the middle. Germline lookup yields CDR1 LGHNA and CDR2 YSLEER. The CDR3 nucleotides read TGCGCCAGCAGCCAAGCTTTGTTGAGAGAAAACTATGGCTACACCTTC. Its translation: CASSQALLRENYGYTF.

This chain connects TRBV6-1 to TRBJ2-1, with 10 positions matching TRBD2. This CDR3 has 15 residues. The V and J ends lost 3 bases and 8 bases, in that order; junction bases with no gene match: 7. Germline CDR1 is MNHNS and CDR2 is SASEGT. The CDR3 sequence is CASSDLRSGRDEQFF. As DNA, the CDR3 is TGTGCCAGCAGTGACCTCAGGAGCGGGAGGGATGAGCAGTTCTTC.

This chain connects TRBV5-1 to TRBJ2-7, with 7 bases identical to TRBD1. Per germline, CDR1 SGHRS and CDR2 YFSETQ. CDR3 length: 16 amino acids. With 5 bases clipped from V and 3 bases from J, the junction kept 14 bases outside the gene matches. For the CDR3, the DNA is TGCGCCAGCAGATCCCCGGCCGGGACAGATATCTACGAGCAGTACTTC. Its translation: CASRSPAGTDIYEQYF.